Following are 21 T cell receptor beta chains from one sample sequenced in a study of cytotoxic CD8 clonotypes in ibrutinib-treated CLL. Some clones are missing from TCRdb's copy, which holds only in-frame ones; the method was immunoSEQ multiplex PCR. Of a few hundred thousand clones in the sample, 60% to 75% were seen once. Specimen: PBMCs, collected after 24 months of ibrutinib treatment. Receptors originate from a human donor with chronic lymphocytic leukemia.

This clone occurred a few times. The rearrangement uses TRBV19 and TRBJ2-4; TRBD1 matches at 7 bases. Germline CDR1 LNHDA, CDR2 SQIVND (reference sequence). The trim removed 5 bases at V and 7 bases at J, leaving 8 bases unmatched. This CDR3 is 14 amino acids long. The CDR3 sequence: CASSRSGQSNIQYF. CDR3 coding DNA: TGTGCCAGTAGTCGATCGGGACAGTCGAACATTCAGTACTTC.

V is TRBV28 and J is TRBJ1-3; 9 bases fit TRBD1. The germline V gene encodes CDR1 MDHEN and CDR2 SYDVKM. This CDR3 has 16 residues. V was pared by 5 bases and J by 1 base, with 6 bases of the junction left unmatched. The chain's CDR3 is CASSMTQGASGNTIYF. CDR3 nucleotide sequence: TGTGCCAGCAGTATGACACAGGGGGCTTCTGGAAACACCATATATTTT.

This chain connects TRBV5-1 to TRBJ2-7; 8 bases are shared with TRBD2. Unmatched junction bases numbered 10, after V lost 6 bases and J lost 5 bases. The CDR3 covers 14 residues. Germline V lookup: CDR1 SGHRS, CDR2 YFSETQ. Here the CDR3 DNA reads TGCGCCAGCAAAGGCAGCGGGAGTTGGAACGAGCAGTACTTC. It encodes CASKGSGSWNEQYF.

The J gene is TRBJ2-7, the V gene TRBV6-5, with 7 bases fitting TRBD1. Germline V gives CDR1 MNHEY, CDR2 SVGAGI. V shed 7 bases and J 5 bases; nucleotides not matched to a gene: 11. This CDR3 is built from 14 residues. CDR3 sequence reads: CASTRTGHRNEQYF. The CDR3 DNA is TGTGCCAGCACCCGGACAGGCCATCGGAACGAGCAGTACTTC.

This rearrangement joins TRBV29-1 to TRBJ2-1; 8 nucleotides line up with TRBD2. CDR3 length: 14 residues. Unmatched junction bases numbered 9, after V lost 6 bases and J lost 5 bases. In germline, CDR1 is SQVTM, CDR2 ANQGSEA. The CDR3, as DNA: TGCAGCGTCAATCCCCCCGGGAGGGACAATGAGCAGTTCTTC. This codes for CSVNPPGRDNEQFF.

This chain links TRBV29-1 with TRBJ2-5; TRBD1 agrees at 10 bases. CDR3 size: 12 residues. Germline V CDR1 and CDR2: SQVTM, ANQGSEA. V lost 6 bases and J lost 3; bases outside the gene matches: 1. CDR3 amino acids: CSVGTGEETQYF. CDR3 nucleotides: TGCAGCGTCGGGACAGGGGAAGAGACCCAGTACTTC.

The rearrangement joins TRBV11-2 to TRBJ2-3, with D unclear. Germline-derived CDR1 and CDR2 are SGHAT and FQNNGV. The CDR3 has 12 amino acids. V shed 2 bases and J shed 5 bases, with 5 bases lying between them. CDR3 loop: CASSLLGDTQYF. The CDR3 nucleotides are TGTGCCAGCAGCTTATTGGGAGATACGCAGTATTTT.

CDR3 residues: CASIGSGSSGIYEQYF. Written as DNA, the CDR3 is TGTGCCAGTATCGGCTCTGGTTCTAGCGGGATCTACGAGCAGTACTTC. J is TRBJ2-7 and V is TRBV19, with 9 bases aligning to TRBD2. The CDR3 has 16 residues. With V trimmed by 7 bases and J by 3 bases, 13 bases remained unmatched. Germline CDR1 reads LNHDA; CDR2 reads SQIVND (reference sequence). Looking up the rest from reference TRBV19 and TRBJ2-7 gives the full variable domain: DGGITQSPKYLFRKEGQNVTLSCEQNLNHDAMYWYRQDPGQGLRLIYYSQIVNDFQKGDIAEGYSVSREKKESFPLTVTSAQKNPTAFYLCASIGSGSSGIYEQYFGPGTRLTVT.

The CDR3 spells CASSFVSGSQPQHF. The CDR3 DNA is TGTGCCAGCAGTTTCGTCTCAGGGAGTCAGCCCCAGCATTTT. This chain uses TRBV28 with TRBJ1-5; perhaps TRBD1 as D (5 bases). V lost 3 bases and J 6 bases, leaving 12 bases between the germline ends. The length of the CDR3 is 14 residues. Germline CDR1 MDHEN, CDR2 SYDVKM.

The chain has TRBV7-9 and TRBJ1-1, with 7 bases aligning to TRBD1. After removal of 7 bases from V and 8 bases from J, the junction contained 22 bases not matched to a gene. The germline V gene encodes CDR1 SEHNR and CDR2 FQNEAQ (reference sequence). This CDR3 spans 17 amino acids. CDR3 nucleotides: TGTGCCAGCATTCTACAGGGGTCTCATGGGGCGATCGTAGAAGCTTTCTTT. Protein sequence: CASILQGSHGAIVEAFF.

In this sample, this clone turned up a few times. The gene calls are TRBV9 and TRBJ1-4; D is ambiguous. CDR1 is SGDLS and CDR2 is YYNGEE in the germline V gene. The CDR3 sequence is 14 residues long. V was pared by 1 base and J by 0 bases, with 4 bases between. CDR3 loop: CASSVWATNEKLFF. The CDR3, as DNA: TGTGCCAGCAGCGTATGGGCAACTAATGAAAAACTGTTTTTT. The whole variable domain, filled in from reference TRBV9 and TRBJ1-4, reads DSGVTQTPKHLITATGQRVTLRCSPRSGDLSVYWYQQSLDQGLQFLIQYYNGEERAKGNILERFSAQQFPDLHSELNLSSLELGDSALYFCASSVWATNEKLFFGSGTQLSVL.

The chain combines TRBV2 with TRBJ1-1; D is uncertain. In germline, CDR1 is SNHLY, CDR2 FYNNEI. V lost 7 bases, J lost 3 bases, and 12 bases lay in between. CDR3 length: 13 amino acids. For the CDR3, the DNA is TGTGCCAGCACGAATGAGGAGGACACTGAAGCTTTCTTT. Its translation is CASTNEEDTEAFF. Variable domain in full (rest from reference TRBV2 and TRBJ1-1): EPEVTQTPSHQVTQMGQEVILRCVPISNHLYFYWYRQILGQKVEFLVSFYNNEISEKSEIFDDQFSVERPDGSNFTLKIRSTKLEDSAMYFCASTNEEDTEAFFGQGTRLTVV.

The genes are TRBV12-5 and TRBJ2-2, with 10 bases lining up with TRBD1. This CDR3 is built from 16 residues. Per germline, CDR1 LGHNT and CDR2 FRNRAP. Unmatched junction bases numbered 2, after V lost 0 bases and J lost 4 bases. CDR3: CASGLVGTGVTGELFF. In nucleotides, the CDR3 is TGTGCTAGTGGTTTGGTGGGGACAGGGGTCACCGGGGAGCTGTTTTTT.

The rearrangement uses TRBV10-3 and TRBJ1-5; no definite D call. The germline gives CDR1 ENHRY, CDR2 SYGVKD. Trimming removed 10 bases from V and 2 bases from J, with 6 bases in between. The CDR3 covers 11 residues. In nucleotides, the CDR3 is TGTGCCACCGGTGGCAATCAGCCCCAGCATTTT. Translation gives CATGGNQPQHF.

V usage is TRBV28 and J usage is TRBJ2-7; a possible D gene is TRBD1 (5 bases). Trimming took 4 bases from V and 3 from J, leaving 10 bases between them. The germline gives CDR1 MDHEN, CDR2 SYDVKM. The CDR3 is made up of 13 amino acids. The CDR3 nucleotides are TGTGCCAGCAGTTCTACAGGTTACTACGAGCAGTACTTC. It specifies CASSSTGYYEQYF.

V gene TRBV9 combines with J gene TRBJ2-1; D not resolved. The CDR3 is 11 amino acids. Germline V CDR1 and CDR2: SGDLS, YYNGEE. Trimming removed 5 bases from V and 9 bases from J, with 9 bases in between. The chain's CDR3 is CASRGLSEQFF. The CDR3 DNA is TGTGCCAGCAGGGGCCTTAGTGAGCAGTTCTTC.

The V gene is TRBV10-1, the J gene TRBJ2-2, with a tentative D call TRBD2 (6 bases). CDR1 and CDR2 (germline): WNHNN, SYGVQD (reference sequence). The CDR3 contains 14 residues. Trimming stripped 3 bases from V and 2 bases from J, with 7 bases between. CDR3 sequence (DNA): TGCGCCAGCAGTGATGGGACTAACACCGGGGAGCTGTTTTTT. Translation: CASSDGTNTGELFF.

This clone was recorded a few times. This chain joins TRBV11-2 and TRBJ2-1; D might be TRBD1 or TRBD2, each matching 7 bases. Trimming stripped 1 base from V and 6 bases from J, with 16 bases between. The CDR3 runs to 16 residues. Germline-derived CDR1 and CDR2 are SGHAT and FQNNGV. The CDR3 spells CASSLGEGATGNEQFF. In DNA form, the CDR3 reads TGTGCCAGCAGCTTAGGGGAGGGGGCAACGGGCAATGAGCAGTTCTTC.

This chain connects TRBV28 to TRBJ2-7, with 10 bases matching TRBD2. Trimming removed 4 bases from V and 7 bases from J; junction bases left unmatched: 13. In germline, CDR1 is MDHEN, CDR2 SYDVKM. This CDR3 comprises 16 residues. The CDR3 DNA follows: TGTGCCAGCAGTTCTTTCGTCGGGACTAGCGAACGGGAGCAGTACTTC. Its translation is CASSSFVGTSEREQYF.

This clone has a handful of counts. This CDR3 is CASSSGLAETQYF. The CDR3 nucleotides read TGTGCCAGCAGTTCCGGACTAGCGGAGACCCAGTACTTC. The chain combines TRBV27 with TRBJ2-5; TRBD2 agrees at 9 bases. This CDR3 region has 13 residues. Unmatched junction bases numbered 2, after V lost 4 bases and J lost 5 bases. Germline V lookup: CDR1 MNHEY, CDR2 SMNVEV (reference sequence).

A word on this clone: The same CDR3 can be traced to other DNA sequences in this sample. This chain connects TRBV18 to TRBJ2-7; D unclear. The germline V gene encodes CDR1 KGHSH and CDR2 LQKENI. The CDR3 totals 13 residues. With 0 bases removed from V and 3 bases from J, the gap between germline ends came to 6 bases. CDR3 residues: CASSPPSSYEQYF. CDR3 sequence (DNA): TGTGCCAGCTCACCACCGAGCAGCTACGAGCAGTACTTC.